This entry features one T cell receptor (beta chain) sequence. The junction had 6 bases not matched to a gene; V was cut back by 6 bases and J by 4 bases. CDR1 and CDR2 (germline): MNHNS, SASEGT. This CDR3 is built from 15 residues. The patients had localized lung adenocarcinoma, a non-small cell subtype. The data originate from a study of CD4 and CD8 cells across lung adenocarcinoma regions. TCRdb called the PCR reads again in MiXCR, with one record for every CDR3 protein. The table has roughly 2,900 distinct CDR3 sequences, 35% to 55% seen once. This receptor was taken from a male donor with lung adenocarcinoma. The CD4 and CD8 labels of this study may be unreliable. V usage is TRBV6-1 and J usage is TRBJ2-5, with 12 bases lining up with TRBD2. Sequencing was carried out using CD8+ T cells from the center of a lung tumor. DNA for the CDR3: TGTGCCAGCAGGCGGACTAGCGGGACGGGAGAGACCCAGTACTTC. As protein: CASRRTSGTGETQYF.